The sequence of this T cell receptor (beta chain) was determined in a study of T cells in Graves' hyperthyroidism and ophthalmopathy. The wider study: Peripheral blood draws took place at initial diagnosis, ahead of any treatment.

This clonotype was recorded many times. Trimming removed 4 bases at V and 1 base at J, with 10 bases between. Per the germline V gene, CDR1 is SNHLY and CDR2 is FYNNEI. CDR3 length equals 14 residues. Using RNA transcripts as the source, TCR beta CDR3 regions were amplified. A set of HTBI primers served as the primers for a first-round RT-PCR of the TCR CDR3. TCRdb redid the calling of the multiplex PCR reads with MiXCR, one entry per CDR3 protein. Of more than 450,000 distinct CDR3 sequences listed, around 15% are singletons. The chain couples TRBV2 to TRBJ1-1; D uncertain. The source of this sequence is a woman in her thirties or forties with Graves' hyperthyroidism. The sample comprised blood. In DNA, the CDR3 is TGTGCCAGCAGTGGCCTCGATAAGAACACTGAAGCTTTCTTT. As protein: CASSGLDKNTEAFF.